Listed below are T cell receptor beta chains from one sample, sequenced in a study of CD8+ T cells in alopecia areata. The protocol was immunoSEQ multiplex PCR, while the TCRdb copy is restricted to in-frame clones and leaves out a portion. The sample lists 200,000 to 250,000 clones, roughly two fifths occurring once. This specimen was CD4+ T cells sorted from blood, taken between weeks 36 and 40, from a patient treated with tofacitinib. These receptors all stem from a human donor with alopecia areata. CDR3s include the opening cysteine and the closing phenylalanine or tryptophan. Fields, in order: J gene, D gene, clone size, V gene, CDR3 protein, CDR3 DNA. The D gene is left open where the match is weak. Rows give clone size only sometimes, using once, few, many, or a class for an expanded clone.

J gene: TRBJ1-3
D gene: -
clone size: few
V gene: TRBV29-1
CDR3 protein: CSVVTWGLSGNTIYF
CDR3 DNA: TGCAGCGTTGTCACGTGGGGGCTCTCTGGAAACACCATATATTTT

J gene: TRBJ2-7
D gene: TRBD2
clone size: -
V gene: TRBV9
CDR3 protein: CASSVGEAGVPYEQYF
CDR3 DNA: TGTGCCAGCAGCGTAGGTGAAGCGGGAGTGCCCTACGAGCAGTACTTC

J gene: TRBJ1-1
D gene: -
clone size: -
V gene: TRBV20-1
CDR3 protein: CSAREQNSAFF
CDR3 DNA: TGCAGTGCTAGAGAACAGAACTCGGCTTTCTTT

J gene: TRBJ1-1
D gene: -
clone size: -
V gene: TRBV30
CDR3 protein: CAWSVAGNTEAFF
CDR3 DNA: TGTGCCTGGAGTGTCGCGGGTAACACTGAAGCTTTCTTT

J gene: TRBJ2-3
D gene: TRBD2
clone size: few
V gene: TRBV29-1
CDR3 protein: CSGIAGGPDTQYF
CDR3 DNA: TGCAGCGGTATAGCGGGAGGCCCGGATACGCAGTATTTT

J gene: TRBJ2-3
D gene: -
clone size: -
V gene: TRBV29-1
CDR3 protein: CSVDEGVGTDTQYF
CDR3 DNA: TGCAGCGTTGATGAGGGAGTGGGCACAGATACGCAGTATTTT

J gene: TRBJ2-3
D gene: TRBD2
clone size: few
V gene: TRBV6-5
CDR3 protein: CASKRGLAGADTQYF
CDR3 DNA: TGTGCCAGCAAAAGGGGACTAGCGGGAGCCGATACGCAGTATTTT

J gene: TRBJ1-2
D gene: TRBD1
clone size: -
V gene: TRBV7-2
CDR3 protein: CASSERQGHYGYTF
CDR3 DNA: TGTGCCAGCAGCGAGAGACAGGGGCACTATGGCTACACCTTC

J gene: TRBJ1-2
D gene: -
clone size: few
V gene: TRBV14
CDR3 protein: CASSRRPGALNYGYTF
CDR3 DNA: TGTGCCAGCAGCCGAAGGCCGGGGGCGCTTAACTATGGCTACACCTTC

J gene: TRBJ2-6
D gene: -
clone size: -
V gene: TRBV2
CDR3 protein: CAGTSGANVLTF
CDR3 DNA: TGTGCGGGGACATCCGGGGCCAACGTCCTGACTTTC